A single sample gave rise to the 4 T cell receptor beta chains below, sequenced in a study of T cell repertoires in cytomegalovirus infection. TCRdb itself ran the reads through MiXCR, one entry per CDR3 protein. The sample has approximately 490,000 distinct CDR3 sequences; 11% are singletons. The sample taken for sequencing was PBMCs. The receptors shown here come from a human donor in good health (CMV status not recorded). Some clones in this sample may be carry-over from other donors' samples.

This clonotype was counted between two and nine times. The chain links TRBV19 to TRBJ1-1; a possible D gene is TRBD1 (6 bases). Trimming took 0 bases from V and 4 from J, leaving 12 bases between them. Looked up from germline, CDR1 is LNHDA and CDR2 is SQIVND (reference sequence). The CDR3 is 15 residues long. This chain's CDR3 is CASSIDRGGGTEAFF. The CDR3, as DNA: TGTGCCAGTAGTATAGATCGTGGAGGGGGCACTGAAGCTTTCTTT.

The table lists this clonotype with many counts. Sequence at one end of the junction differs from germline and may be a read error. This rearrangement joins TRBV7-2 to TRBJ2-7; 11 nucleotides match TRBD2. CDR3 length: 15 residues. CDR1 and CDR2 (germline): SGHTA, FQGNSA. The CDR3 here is CASSVGKASGGPADF. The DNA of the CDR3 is TGTGCCAGCAGCGTGGGTAAGGCTAGCGGGGGGCCCGCCGACTTC.

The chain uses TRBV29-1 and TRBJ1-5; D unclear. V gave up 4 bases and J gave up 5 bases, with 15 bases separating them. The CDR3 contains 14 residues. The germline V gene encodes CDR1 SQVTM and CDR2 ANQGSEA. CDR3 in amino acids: CSVGWAGKDQPQHF. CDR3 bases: TGCAGCGTTGGATGGGCGGGGAAAGATCAGCCCCAGCATTTT.

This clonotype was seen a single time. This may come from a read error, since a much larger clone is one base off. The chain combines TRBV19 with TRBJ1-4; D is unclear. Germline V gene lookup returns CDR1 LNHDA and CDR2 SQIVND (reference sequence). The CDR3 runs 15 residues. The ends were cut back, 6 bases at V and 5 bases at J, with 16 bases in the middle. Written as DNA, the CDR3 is TGTGCCAGTAGCCTTCAGGAGGCGGACAATGAAAAACTGTTTTTT. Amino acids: CASSLQEADNEKLFF. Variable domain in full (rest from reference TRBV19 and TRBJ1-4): DGGITQSPKYLFRKEGQNVTLSCEQNLNHDAMYWYRQDPGQGLRLIYYSQIVNDFQKGDIAEGYSVSREKKESFPLTVTSAQKNPTAFYLCASSLQEADNEKLFFGSGTQLSVL.